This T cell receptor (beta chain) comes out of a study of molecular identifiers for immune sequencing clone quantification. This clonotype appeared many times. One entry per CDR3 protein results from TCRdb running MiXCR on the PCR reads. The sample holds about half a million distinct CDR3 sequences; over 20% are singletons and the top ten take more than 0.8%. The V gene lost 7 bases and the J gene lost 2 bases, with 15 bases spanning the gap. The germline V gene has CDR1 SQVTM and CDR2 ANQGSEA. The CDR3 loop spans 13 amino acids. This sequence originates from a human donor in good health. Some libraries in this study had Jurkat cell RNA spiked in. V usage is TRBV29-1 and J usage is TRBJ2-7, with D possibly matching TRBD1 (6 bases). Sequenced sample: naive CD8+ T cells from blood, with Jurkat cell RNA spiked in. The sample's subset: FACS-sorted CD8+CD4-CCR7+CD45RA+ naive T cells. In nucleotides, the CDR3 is TGCAGCGCCCTAACAGGGTACGCCTACGAGCAGTACTTC. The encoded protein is CSALTGYAYEQYF.